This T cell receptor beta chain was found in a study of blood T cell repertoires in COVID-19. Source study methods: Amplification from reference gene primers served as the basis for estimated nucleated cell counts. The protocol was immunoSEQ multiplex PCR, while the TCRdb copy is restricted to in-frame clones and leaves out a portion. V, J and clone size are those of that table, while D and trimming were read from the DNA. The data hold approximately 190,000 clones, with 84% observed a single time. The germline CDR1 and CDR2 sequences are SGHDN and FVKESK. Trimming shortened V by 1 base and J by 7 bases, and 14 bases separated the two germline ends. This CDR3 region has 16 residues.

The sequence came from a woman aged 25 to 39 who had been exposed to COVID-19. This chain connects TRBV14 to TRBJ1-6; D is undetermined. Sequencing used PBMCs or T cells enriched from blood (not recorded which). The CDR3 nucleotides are TGTGCCAGCAGCCAAGTAGCGCCGGGCCGCAATTCACCCCTCCACTTT. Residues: CASSQVAPGRNSPLHF.